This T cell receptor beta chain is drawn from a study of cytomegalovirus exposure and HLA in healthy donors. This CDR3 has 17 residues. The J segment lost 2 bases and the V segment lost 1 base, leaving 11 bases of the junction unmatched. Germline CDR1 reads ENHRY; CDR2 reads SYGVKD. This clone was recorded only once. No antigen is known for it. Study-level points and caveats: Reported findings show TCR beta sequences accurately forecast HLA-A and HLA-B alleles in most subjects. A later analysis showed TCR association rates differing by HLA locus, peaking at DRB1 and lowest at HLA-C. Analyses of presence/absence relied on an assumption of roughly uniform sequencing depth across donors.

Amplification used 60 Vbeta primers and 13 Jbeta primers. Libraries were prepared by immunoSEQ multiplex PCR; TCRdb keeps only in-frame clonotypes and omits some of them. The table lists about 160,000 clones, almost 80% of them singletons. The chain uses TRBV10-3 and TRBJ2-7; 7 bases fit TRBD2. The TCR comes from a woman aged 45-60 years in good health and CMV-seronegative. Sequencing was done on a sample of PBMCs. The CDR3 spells CAISEYLGSSGTYEQYF. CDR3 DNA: TGTGCCATCAGTGAGTACCTGGGGTCTAGCGGAACCTACGAGCAGTACTTC.